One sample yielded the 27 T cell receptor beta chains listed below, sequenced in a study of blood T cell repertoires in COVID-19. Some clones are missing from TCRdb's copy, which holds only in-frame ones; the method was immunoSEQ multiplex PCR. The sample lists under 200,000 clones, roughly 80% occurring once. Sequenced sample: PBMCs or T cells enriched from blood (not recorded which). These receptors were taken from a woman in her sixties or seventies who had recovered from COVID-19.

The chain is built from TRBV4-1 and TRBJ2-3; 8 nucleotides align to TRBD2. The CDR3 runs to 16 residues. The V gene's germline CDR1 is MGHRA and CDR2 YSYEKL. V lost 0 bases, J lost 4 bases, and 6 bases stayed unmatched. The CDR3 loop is CASSQDRGGTADTQYF. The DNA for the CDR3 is TGCGCCAGCAGCCAAGATCGGGGGGGGACCGCAGATACGCAGTATTTT.

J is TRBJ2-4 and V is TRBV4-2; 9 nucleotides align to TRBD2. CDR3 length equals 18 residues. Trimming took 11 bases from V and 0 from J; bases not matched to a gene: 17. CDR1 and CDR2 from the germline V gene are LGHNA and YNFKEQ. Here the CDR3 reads CAPRVSAGGMLAKNIQYF. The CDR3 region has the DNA TGTGCCCCCCGGGTTTCAGCGGGGGGAATGCTAGCCAAAAACATTCAGTACTTC.

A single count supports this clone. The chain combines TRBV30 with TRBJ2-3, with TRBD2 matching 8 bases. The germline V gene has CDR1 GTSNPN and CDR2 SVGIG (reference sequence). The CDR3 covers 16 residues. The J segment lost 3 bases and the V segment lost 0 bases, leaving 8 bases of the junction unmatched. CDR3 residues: CAWSVRDLAGTDTQYF. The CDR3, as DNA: TGTGCCTGGAGTGTACGGGACTTAGCGGGGACAGATACGCAGTATTTT. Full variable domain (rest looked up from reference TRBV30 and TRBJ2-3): SQTIHQWPATLVQPVGSPLSLECTVEGTSNPNLYWYRQAAGRGLQLLFYSVGIGQISSEVPQNLSASRPQDRQFILSSKKLLLSDSGFYLCAWSVRDLAGTDTQYFGPGTRLTVL.

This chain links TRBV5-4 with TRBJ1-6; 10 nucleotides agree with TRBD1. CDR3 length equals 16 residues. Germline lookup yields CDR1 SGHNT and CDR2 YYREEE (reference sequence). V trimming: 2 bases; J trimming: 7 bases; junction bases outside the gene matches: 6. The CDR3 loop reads CASSFGSGQGNSPLHF. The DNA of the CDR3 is TGTGCCAGCAGCTTTGGGTCGGGACAGGGGAATTCACCCCTCCACTTT. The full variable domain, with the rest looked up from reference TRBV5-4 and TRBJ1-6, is ETGVTQSPTHLIKTRGQQVTLRCSSQSGHNTVSWYQQALGQGPQFIFQYYREEENGRGNFPPRFSGLQFPNYSSELNVNALELDDSALYLCASSFGSGQGNSPLHFGNGTRLTVT.

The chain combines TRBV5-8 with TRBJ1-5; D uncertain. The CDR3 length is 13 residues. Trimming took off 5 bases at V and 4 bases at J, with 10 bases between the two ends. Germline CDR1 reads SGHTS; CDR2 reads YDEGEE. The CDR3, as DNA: TGTGCCAGCAGTTGGGAGGAAAATCAGCCCCAGCATTTT. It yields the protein CASSWEENQPQHF.

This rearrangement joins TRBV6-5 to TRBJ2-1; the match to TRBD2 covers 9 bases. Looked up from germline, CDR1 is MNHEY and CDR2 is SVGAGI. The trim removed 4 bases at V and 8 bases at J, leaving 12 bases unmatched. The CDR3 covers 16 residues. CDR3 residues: CASSSARGRGGDEQFF. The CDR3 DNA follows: TGTGCCAGCAGTTCCGCCCGGGGGCGGGGGGGTGATGAGCAGTTCTTC.

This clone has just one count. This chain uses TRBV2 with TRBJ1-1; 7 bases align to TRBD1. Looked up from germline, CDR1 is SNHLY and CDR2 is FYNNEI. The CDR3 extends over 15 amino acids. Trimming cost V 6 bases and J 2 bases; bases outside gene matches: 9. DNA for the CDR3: TGTGCCAGCAGAGGAAGACAGGGCTCAAACACTGAAGCTTTCTTT. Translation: CASRGRQGSNTEAFF.

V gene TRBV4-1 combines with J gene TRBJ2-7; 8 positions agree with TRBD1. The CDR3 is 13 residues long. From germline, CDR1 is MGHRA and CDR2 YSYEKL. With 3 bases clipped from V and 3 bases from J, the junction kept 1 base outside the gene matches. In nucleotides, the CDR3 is TGCGCCAGCAGCCATACAGGGGGCTACGAGCAGTACTTC. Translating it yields CASSHTGGYEQYF.

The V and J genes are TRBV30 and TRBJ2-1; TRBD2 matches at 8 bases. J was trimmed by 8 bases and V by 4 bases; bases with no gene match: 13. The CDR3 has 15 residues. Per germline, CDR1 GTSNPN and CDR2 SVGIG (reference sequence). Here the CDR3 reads CAWTPGTSSGDEQFF. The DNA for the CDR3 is TGTGCCTGGACCCCCGGGACTAGTTCCGGCGATGAGCAGTTCTTC.

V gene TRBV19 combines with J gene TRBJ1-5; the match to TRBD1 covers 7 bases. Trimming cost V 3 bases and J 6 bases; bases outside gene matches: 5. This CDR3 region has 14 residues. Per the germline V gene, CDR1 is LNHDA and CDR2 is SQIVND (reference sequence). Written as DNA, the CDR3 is TGTGCCAGTAGTATTGGAGGGGGCACTCAGCCCCAGCATTTT. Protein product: CASSIGGGTQPQHF.

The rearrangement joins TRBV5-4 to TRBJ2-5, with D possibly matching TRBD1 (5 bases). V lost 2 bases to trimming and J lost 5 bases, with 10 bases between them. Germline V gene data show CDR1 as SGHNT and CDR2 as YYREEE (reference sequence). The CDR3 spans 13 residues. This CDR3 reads CASSFQGRETQYF. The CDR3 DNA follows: TGTGCCAGCAGCTTTCAGGGAAGGGAGACCCAGTACTTC.

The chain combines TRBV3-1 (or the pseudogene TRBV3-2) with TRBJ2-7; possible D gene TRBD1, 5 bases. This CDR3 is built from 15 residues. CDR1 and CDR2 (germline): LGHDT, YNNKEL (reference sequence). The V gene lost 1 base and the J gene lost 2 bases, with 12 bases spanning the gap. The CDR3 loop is CASSQVNAGPYEQYF. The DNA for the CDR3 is TGTGCCAGCAGCCAAGTCAACGCAGGGCCCTACGAGCAGTACTTC.

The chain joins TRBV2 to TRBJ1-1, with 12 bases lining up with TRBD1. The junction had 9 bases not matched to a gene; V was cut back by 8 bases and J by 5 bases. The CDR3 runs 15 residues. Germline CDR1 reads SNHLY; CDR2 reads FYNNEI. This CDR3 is CASSGTGGAETEAFF. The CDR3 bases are TGTGCCAGCTCAGGGACAGGGGGCGCAGAGACTGAAGCTTTCTTT.

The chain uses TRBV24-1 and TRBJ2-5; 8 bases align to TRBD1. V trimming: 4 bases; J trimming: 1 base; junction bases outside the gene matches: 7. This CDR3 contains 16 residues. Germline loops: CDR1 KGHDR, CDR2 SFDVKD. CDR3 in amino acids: CATSDPNGQGQETQYF. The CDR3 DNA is TGTGCCACCAGTGACCCAAATGGACAGGGCCAAGAGACCCAGTACTTC.

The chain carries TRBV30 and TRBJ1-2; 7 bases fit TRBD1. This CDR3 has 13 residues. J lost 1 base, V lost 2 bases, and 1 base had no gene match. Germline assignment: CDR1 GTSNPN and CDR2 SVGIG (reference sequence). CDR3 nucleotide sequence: TGTGCCTGGAGTTGGGACAGTAACTATGGCTACACCTTC. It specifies CAWSWDSNYGYTF.

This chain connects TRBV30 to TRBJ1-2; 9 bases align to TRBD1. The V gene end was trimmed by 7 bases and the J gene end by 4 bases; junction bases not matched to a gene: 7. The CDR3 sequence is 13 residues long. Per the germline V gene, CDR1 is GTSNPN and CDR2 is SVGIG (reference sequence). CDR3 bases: TGTGCCTACCAGGGACAGGGTGGCTATGGCTACACCTTC. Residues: CAYQGQGGYGYTF.

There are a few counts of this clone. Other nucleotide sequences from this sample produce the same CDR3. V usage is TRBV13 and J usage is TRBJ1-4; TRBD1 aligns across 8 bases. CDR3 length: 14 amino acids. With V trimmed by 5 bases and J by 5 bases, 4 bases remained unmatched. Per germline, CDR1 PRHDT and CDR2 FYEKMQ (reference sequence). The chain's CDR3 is CASSLRQGNEKLFF. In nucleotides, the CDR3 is TGTGCCAGCAGCCTACGACAGGGGAATGAAAAACTGTTTTTT.

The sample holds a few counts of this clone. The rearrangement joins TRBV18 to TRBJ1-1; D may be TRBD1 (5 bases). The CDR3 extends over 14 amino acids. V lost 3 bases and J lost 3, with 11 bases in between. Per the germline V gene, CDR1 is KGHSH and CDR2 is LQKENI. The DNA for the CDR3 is TGTGCCAGCTCACCTCAGGGAAGCGACACTGAAGCTTTCTTT. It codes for CASSPQGSDTEAFF.

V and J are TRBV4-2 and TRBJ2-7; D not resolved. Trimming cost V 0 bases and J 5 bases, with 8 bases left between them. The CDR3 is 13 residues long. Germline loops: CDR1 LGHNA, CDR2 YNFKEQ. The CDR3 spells CASSQDGEDEQYF. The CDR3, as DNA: TGTGCCAGCAGCCAAGATGGCGAGGACGAGCAGTACTTC.

In nucleotides, the CDR3 is TGTGCCAGCAGCTCGGGACGCCGGGGGGGCAATGAGCAGTTCTTC. Amino acids: CASSSGRRGGNEQFF. V is TRBV5-4 and J is TRBJ2-1; 8 nucleotides match TRBD2. The length of the CDR3 is 15 residues. The germline CDR1 and CDR2 sequences are SGHNT and YYREEE (reference sequence). The J segment lost 6 bases and the V segment lost 3 bases, leaving 8 bases of the junction unmatched.

The CDR3 loop is CASSLGPGGPSTDTQYF. The CDR3 DNA follows: TGTGCCAGCAGCTTAGGCCCGGGGGGGCCCAGCACAGATACGCAGTATTTT. The rearrangement links TRBV11-2 to TRBJ2-3; 8 bases align to TRBD2. The CDR3 length is 17 residues. The ends lost 1 base at V and 0 bases at J; junction bases unmatched: 6. The germline V gene encodes CDR1 SGHAT and CDR2 FQNNGV.

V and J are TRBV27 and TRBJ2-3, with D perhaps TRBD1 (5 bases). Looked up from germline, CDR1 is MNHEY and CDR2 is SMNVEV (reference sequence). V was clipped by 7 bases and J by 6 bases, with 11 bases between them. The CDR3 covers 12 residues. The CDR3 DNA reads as TGTGCCAGCATGGCAGGGCTGGATACGCAGTATTTT. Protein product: CASMAGLDTQYF.

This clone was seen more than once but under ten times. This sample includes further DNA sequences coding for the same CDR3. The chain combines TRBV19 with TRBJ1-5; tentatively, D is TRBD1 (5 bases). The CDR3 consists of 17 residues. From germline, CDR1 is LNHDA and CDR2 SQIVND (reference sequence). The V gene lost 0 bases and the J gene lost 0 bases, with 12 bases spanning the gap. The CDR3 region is CASSIDGGGLSNQPQHF. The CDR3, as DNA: TGTGCCAGTAGTATAGATGGCGGGGGACTTAGCAATCAGCCCCAGCATTTT.

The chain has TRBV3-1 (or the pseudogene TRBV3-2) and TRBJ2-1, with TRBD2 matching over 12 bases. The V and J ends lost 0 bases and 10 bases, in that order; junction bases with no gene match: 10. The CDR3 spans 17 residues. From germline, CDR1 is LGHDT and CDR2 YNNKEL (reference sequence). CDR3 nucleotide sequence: TGTGCCAGCAGCCAAGAATTGACTAGCGGGAGCGCAACAGAGCAGTTCTTC. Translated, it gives CASSQELTSGSATEQFF.

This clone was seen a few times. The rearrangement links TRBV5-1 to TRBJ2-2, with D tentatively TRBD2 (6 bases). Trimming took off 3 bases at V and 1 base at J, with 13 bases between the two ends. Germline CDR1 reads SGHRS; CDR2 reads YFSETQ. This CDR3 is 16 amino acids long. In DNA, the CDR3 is TGCGCCAGCAGCTCCGGGACTTGGGAGAACACCGGGGAGCTGTTTTTT. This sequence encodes CASSSGTWENTGELFF.

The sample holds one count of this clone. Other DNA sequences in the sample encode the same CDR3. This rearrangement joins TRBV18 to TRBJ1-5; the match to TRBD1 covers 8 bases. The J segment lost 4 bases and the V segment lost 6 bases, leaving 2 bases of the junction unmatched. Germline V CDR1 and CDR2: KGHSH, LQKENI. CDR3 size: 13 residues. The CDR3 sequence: CASSRDRNQPQHF. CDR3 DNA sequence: TGTGCCAGCTCCCGGGACAGGAATCAGCCCCAGCATTTT. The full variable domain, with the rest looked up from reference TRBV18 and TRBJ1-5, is NAGVMQNPRHLVRRRGQEARLRCSPMKGHSHVYWYRQLPEEGLKFMVYLQKENIIDESGMPKERFSAEFPKEGPSILRIQQVVRGDSAAYFCASSRDRNQPQHFGDGTRLSIL.

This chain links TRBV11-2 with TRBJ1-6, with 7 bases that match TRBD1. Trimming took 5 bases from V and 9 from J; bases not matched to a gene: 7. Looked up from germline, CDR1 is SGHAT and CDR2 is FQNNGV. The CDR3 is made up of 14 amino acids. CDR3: CASSPTGTGSPLHF. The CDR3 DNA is TGTGCCAGCAGCCCGACAGGGACCGGTTCACCCCTCCACTTT.